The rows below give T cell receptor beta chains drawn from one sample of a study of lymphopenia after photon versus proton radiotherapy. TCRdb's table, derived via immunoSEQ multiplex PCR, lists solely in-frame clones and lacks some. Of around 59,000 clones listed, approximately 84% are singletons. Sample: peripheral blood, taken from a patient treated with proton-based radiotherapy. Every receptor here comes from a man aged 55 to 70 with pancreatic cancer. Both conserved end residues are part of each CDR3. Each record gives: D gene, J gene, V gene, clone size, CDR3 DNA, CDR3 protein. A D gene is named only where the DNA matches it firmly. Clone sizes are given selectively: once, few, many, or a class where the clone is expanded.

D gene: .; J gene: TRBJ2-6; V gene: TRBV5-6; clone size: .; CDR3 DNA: TGTGCCAGCAGCTTCGGGAGTTTTGCTGGGGCCAACGTCCTGACTTTC; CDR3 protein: CASSFGSFAGANVLTF
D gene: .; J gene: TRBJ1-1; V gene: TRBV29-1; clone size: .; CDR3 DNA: TGCAGCGTTGGTAGCTTGAACACTGAAGCTTTCTTT; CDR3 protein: CSVGSLNTEAFF
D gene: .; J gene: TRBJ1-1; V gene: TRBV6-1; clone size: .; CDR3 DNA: TGTGCCAGCAGTGATTTCGGGATTATAGGCACTGAAGCTTTCTTT; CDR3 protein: CASSDFGIIGTEAFF
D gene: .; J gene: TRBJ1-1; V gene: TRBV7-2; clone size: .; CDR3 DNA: TGTGCCAGCAGCTTAGTATCCGGTATTGGAGGGTTCGGCACTGAAGCTTTCTTT; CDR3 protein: CASSLVSGIGGFGTEAFF
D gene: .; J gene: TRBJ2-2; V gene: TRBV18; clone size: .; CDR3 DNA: TGTGCCAGCTCACCCTTCTCGGGGGCGAACACCGGGGAGCTGTTTTTT; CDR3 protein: CASSPFSGANTGELFF
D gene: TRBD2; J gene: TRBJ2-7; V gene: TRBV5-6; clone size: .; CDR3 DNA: TGTGCCAGCAAGGTCATGTGGGAGGGATCCTACGAGCAGTACTTC; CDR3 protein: CASKVMWEGSYEQYF
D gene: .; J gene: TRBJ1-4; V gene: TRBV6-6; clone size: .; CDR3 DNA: TGTGCCAGCTCCGTGGGGGGAGCTAATGAAAAACTGTTTTTT; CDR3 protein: CASSVGGANEKLFF
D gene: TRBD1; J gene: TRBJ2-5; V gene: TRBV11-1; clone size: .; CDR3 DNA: TGTGCCAGCAGCCAAGCATCCGGGACAGCGGAACAAGAGACCCAGTACTTC; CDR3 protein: CASSQASGTAEQETQYF
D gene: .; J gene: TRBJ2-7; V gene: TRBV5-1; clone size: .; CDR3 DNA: TGCGCCAGCAGCTTGCAGGGTCGGGACGAGCAGTACTTC; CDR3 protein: CASSLQGRDEQYF
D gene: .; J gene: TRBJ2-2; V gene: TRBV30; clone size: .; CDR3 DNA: TGTGCCTGGATGTGGTCCACCGGAACCGGGGAGCTGTTTTTT; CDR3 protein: CAWMWSTGTGELFF
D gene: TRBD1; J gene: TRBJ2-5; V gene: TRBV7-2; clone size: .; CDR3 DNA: TGTGCCAGCAGCTCGAACAGGGGGCAGGAGACCCAGTACTTC; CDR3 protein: CASSSNRGQETQYF
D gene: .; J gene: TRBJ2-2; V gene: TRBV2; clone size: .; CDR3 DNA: TGTGCCAGCAGTGTAGGGAGTGACACCGGGGAGCTGTTTTTT; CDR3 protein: CASSVGSDTGELFF
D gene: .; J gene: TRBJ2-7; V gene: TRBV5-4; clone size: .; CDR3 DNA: TGTGCCAGCAGCTCTCGACAGGACTTGGCCGAGCAGTACTTC; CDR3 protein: CASSSRQDLAEQYF
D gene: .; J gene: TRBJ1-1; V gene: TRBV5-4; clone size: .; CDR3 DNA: TGTGCCAGCAGCTTAAGGGGGGTGGGCACTGAAGCTTTCTTT; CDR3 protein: CASSLRGVGTEAFF
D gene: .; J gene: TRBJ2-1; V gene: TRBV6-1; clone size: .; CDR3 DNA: TGTGCCAGCAGTGGGACCGCCGACTCCTACAATGAGCAGTTCTTC; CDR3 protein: CASSGTADSYNEQFF
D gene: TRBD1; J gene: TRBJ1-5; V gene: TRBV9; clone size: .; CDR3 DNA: TGTGCCGGAAAACAGGGGGACAATCAGCCCCAGCATTTT; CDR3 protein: CAGKQGDNQPQHF
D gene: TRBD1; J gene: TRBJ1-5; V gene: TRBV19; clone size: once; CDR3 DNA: TGTGCCAGTAGTATAGGGGGCAGGGGGCATCAGCCCCAGCATTTT; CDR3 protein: CASSIGGRGHQPQHF
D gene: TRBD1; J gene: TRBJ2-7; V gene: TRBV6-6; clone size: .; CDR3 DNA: TGTGCCAGCAGCAACGGACAGGGGAGGTATCCCTTC; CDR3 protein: CASSNGQGRYPF
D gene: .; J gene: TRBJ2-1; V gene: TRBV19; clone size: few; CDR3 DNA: TGTGCCAGTAGTCTGACCGCGGCAGCCCCCAATGAGCAGTTCTTC; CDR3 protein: CASSLTAAAPNEQFF
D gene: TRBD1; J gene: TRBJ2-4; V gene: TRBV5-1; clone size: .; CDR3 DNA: TGCGCCAGCAGCCCAAAACAGGGGGCCGTTCAGAACATTCAGTACTTC; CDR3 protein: CASSPKQGAVQNIQYF
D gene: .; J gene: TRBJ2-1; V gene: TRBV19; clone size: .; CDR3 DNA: TGTGCCAGTAGTATTAAAGCGGAGGGCGTTGAGCAGTTCTTC; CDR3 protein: CASSIKAEGVEQFF
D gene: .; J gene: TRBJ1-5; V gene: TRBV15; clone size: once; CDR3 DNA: TGTGCCACCAGAAGGGGCGAAGAAGGTCAGCCCCAGCATTTT; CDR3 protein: CATRRGEEGQPQHF
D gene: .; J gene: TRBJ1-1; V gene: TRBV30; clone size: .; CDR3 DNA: TGTGCCTGGAGTGTACGGCTGCGGCCTGGAAACACTGAAGCTTTCTTT; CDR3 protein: CAWSVRLRPGNTEAFF
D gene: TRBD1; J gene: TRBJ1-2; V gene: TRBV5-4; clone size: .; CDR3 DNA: TGTGCCAGCTCAAACCCGTTGAGGAAGGGGGCCCTCTCTAACTATGGCTACACCTTC; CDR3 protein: CASSNPLRKGALSNYGYTF
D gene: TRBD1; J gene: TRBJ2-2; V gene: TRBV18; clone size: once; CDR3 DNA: TGTGCCAGCTCACCTCGCCAAGTCGGACAGGGGGCGAACACCGGGGAGCTGTTTTTT; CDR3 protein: CASSPRQVGQGANTGELFF
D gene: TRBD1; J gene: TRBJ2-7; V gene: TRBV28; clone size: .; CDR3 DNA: TGTGCCAGCAGTTATACCGGGACAGGGCGCAACGAGCAGTACTTC; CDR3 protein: CASSYTGTGRNEQYF
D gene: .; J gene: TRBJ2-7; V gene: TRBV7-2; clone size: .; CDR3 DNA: TGTGCCAGCAGCTCCACTCTCGCCGAGCAGTACTTC; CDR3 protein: CASSSTLAEQYF